This T cell receptor beta chain emerged from a study of cytomegalovirus exposure and HLA in healthy donors. The study, taken as a whole, reports: Researchers reported in a later analysis that a missense DCLRE1C variant was tied to TCR beta V- and J-gene trimming. Sequencing had likely introduced a cluster of highly shared sequence variants as an artifact. In a later analysis, donors in an Asian-associated ancestry cluster reportedly had fewer N-insertions in productive TCRs than the cohort mean.

The PCR ran on 60 Vbeta and 13 Jbeta primers. TCRdb keeps only in-frame clones here, not all; method: immunoSEQ multiplex PCR. The repertoire holds roughly 200,000 clones, roughly four fifths seen once, with 1.5% to 2% in the top ten. The CDR3 loop spans 14 amino acids. The germline V gene encodes CDR1 MNHEY and CDR2 SVGAGI. J lost 5 bases, V lost 10 bases, and 11 bases had no gene match. As for this clone: Its antigen is unidentified.

The chain links TRBV6-5 to TRBJ2-1, with 7 positions matching TRBD1. This receptor was obtained from a man between 25 and 39 years old in good health and CMV-seronegative. Sequencing used PBMCs. This chain's CDR3 is CAKQGDIENNEQFF. The CDR3 coding sequence is TGTGCCAAGCAGGGGGACATCGAGAACAATGAGCAGTTCTTC.